This T cell receptor (beta chain) was recovered during a study of T cells expressing NK-cell markers. About the study: Eight donors were sequenced, seven testing HCMV-seropositive and one testing seronegative.

As to this clonotype: Its antigen is unidentified.

TCRdb derives one entry per CDR3 protein from the 5' RACE reads, leaving out DNA. The listing records 500,000 or so distinct CDR3 sequences. Study-level points and caveats: It is unclear if expanded NKG2C-expressing clones target HCMV antigens. NKG2C+ dominant clonotypes from 6 or 7 donors made up roughly 1.0-7.0% of CD8+ T cells.

This receptor was identified in a man younger than 35 in good health. The sample comprised blood T cells: a sorted CD56 or NKG2C T cell subset, CD4+ or CD8+ T cells, or bulk PBMC T cells (not recorded which).

CDR3 protein: CASSPPGVGTVEQFF. This chain links TRBV6-2 or TRBV6-3 with TRBJ2-1; with no DNA, the TCRdb D assignment of TRBD2 cannot be verified. CDR1 and CDR2 from the germline V gene are MNHEY and SVGEGT. The CDR3 contains 15 residues.